This T cell receptor (beta chain) was identified in a study of spatial heterogeneity in lung cancer. Study conclusions and caveats: More often at tumor resection than at routine follow-up, ubiquitous expanded tumor TCRs were detected in the blood.

Using its own MiXCR run on the 5' RACE reads, TCRdb lists one record per CDR3 protein. This table has under 85,000 distinct CDR3 sequences, roughly 8% appearing once. V gave up 5 bases and J gave up 0 bases; unmatched junction bases: 10. This CDR3 region has 17 residues. The V gene's germline CDR1 is MNHEY and CDR2 SMNVEV (reference sequence). This clonotype has a handful of counts. Its antigen remains unknown. Noted time point: sample taken at primary tumor resection. The cohort: some 70 early-stage, untreated non-small cell lung cancer patients. This receptor was obtained from a male donor with early-stage non-small cell lung cancer. The sample in question was PBMCs, obtained at surgery. This chain links TRBV27 with TRBJ2-5; 9 bases match TRBD1. The CDR3: CASSQQGARGDQETQYF. The DNA of the CDR3 is TGTGCCAGCAGTCAACAGGGGGCGAGGGGGGACCAAGAGACCCAGTACTTC.